The present T cell receptor beta chain was sequenced within a study of blood T cell repertoires in COVID-19. At the level of the study: Collection of acute and convalescent COVID-19 samples took place in the United States, Italy and Spain. The analysed material was cDNA or gDNA that came from T cells, B-cell-depleted T cells, or PBMCs.

Germline loops: CDR1 KGHDR, CDR2 SFDVKD. This CDR3 has 15 residues. The ends lost 3 bases at V and 0 bases at J; junction bases unmatched: 1. Methods used by the authors: Amplifying reference gene primers gave estimates of nucleated cell counts. Assay used: immunoSEQ multiplex PCR; TCRdb lists only in-frame clones, some missing. The V and J calls and clone size were taken over from that table, and D and trimming were inferred from the DNA. The data contain about 430,000 clones, 70% to 90% of them seen just once; the ten biggest clones take up 0.7% to 1%. Followed longitudinally, the Seattle patients had been enrolled during active infection.

The sample consisted of peripheral blood. The chain is built from TRBV24-1 and TRBJ2-1; 7 nucleotides match TRBD2. The receptor's source is a man between 18 and 29 years old with COVID-19, enrolled during active disease. The CDR3 DNA reads as TGTGCCACCAGTGATCCTAGCGGCTCCTACAATGAGCAGTTCTTC. Translated, it gives CATSDPSGSYNEQFF.